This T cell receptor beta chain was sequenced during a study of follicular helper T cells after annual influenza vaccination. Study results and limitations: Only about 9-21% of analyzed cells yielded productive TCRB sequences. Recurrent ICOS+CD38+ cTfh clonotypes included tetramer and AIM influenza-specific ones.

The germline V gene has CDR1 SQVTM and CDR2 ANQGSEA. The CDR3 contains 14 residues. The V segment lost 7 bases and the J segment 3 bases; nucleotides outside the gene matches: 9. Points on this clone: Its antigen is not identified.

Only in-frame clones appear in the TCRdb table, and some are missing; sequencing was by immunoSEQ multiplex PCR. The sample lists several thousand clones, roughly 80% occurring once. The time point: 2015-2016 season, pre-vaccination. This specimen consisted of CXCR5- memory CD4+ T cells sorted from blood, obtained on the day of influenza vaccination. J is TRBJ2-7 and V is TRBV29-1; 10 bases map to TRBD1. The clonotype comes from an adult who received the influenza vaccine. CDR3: CSAAEGQGLYEQYF. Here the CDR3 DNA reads TGCAGCGCCGCCGAGGGACAGGGGCTCTACGAGCAGTACTTC.